This T cell receptor beta chain was found in a study of shared clonotypes between healthy human individuals. V lost 0 bases and J 3 bases, leaving 11 bases between the germline ends. CDR1 is LGHNA, CDR2 YSLEER, per germline. The length of the CDR3 is 16 residues. In its sample, this clone was seen once. Method: immunoSEQ multiplex PCR; TCRdb's copy keeps in-frame clones and lacks some. Altogether more than 2,000,000 clones are present, just over 90% being singletons, with the ten largest covering about 0.39%. Healthy adults negative for HIV, lacking recent acute infections or vaccinations, served as donors.

The chain uses TRBV4-3 and TRBJ1-4; D uncertain. Material: naive CD4+ T cells from PBMCs. Subset defined: CD45RA+ positively selected. The clonotype comes from a man aged 18 to 29 in good health. Some clones in this sample may be carry-over from other donors' samples. CDR3: CASSQDLRKANEKLFF. The CDR3 DNA reads as TGCGCCAGCAGCCAAGATCTGCGGAAGGCTAATGAAAAACTGTTTTTT.